This T cell receptor (delta chain) originates from a study of gamma-delta chains in newborns, infants, children. Study details: Polyclonal expansion of innate γδ T cells after birth follows microbial exposure.

TCRdb reran clone calling via CATT on the reads. There are 5,700 or so delta-chain clones in the sample; about 14% occur only once, and approximately 22% lies in the top ten. This clone has more than one count but fewer than ten. The CDR3 is made up of 21 amino acids. J gave up 1 base and V 4 bases, and 20 bases lay outside the gene matches. Germline V lookup: CDR1 TSWWSYY, CDR2 QGS. This chain connects TRDV1 to TRDJ1; 11 nucleotides align to TRDD3. The sample here was blood, taken at baseline. This TCR was recovered from a child who was a newborn, infant or young child, either healthy, febrile or measles-vaccinated (not recorded which). CDR3: CALGVLHIILGDRRGTDKLIF. CDR3 in DNA: TGTGCTCTTGGGGTCCTCCACATAATACTGGGGGATAGACGGGGCACCGATAAACTCATCTTT.